This paragraph covers one T cell receptor (beta chain) sequence. This clone's antigen is unknown. It has no much larger one-base neighbor in the sample; base qualities were not kept. The sample is drawn from a study of cytomegalovirus exposure and HLA in healthy donors (dated by TCRdb to 2016 to 2017). Study-wide context: An earlier analysis of some 620 of the donors reported over 250 Gb of sequence data and 95 million to 120 million unique TCR beta sequences obtained from about 170 million T cells. About 300 gigabases of sequencing data and approximately 85 million unique TCR sequences were included in an early release covering about 620 HLA-typed donors. Of the roughly 400 genotyped donors, approximately 83% fell in the genetic ancestry cluster associated with self-reported Caucasian donors. The aim of the study was to test whether cataloging public T cell receptors could identify signatures of past pathogen exposure. The study profiled the T cell repertoires of about 720 subjects by immunosequencing and related them to cytomegalovirus serostatus. A separate validation cohort of roughly 120 different subjects was used in addition to the approximately 670-subject first cohort. To predict cytomegalovirus infection status, the study brought together high-throughput TCR immunosequencing, statistical association of individual TCRs with disease status, and machine learning. In a later analysis, previously published TCR beta repertoires from 670 or so donors were re-analyzed and high-resolution HLA genotyping was added so that TCR occurrence patterns could be studied. The later analysis used no new phenotypic data to find candidate immune exposures, relying instead on TCR beta sequences and their occurrence across donors. An earlier analysis of 500 to 650 of the donors applied high-throughput TCR beta sequencing to assess whether each TCR beta V gene segment acted as functional or pseudogenic. Alongside the repertoire data, information on donor age, sex, ethnicity and CMV serostatus was compiled. In a later genetic analysis, genome-wide SNP genotypes for about three fifths of the 666 donors were used, and that subset was treated as a discovery cohort. All discovery cohort repertoires had been generated on a single sequencing platform. HLA typing included class I and class II loci at four-digit resolution. Typing coverage varied by locus: about 629-640 donors for A, B, C, DRB1 and DQB1; about 520 for DQA1; 600 to 610 for DPA1; roughly 450 for DPB1. About five DR-DQ haplotypes were treated as single units for association and clustering because of strong linkage in the cohort. Among some 400 genotyped donors of the cohort, an average of roughly 240,000 unique TCR beta nucleotide sequences were sequenced per donor, around 18% of them non-productive.

General study outcomes and caveats: According to the authors, the approach could potentially be generalized to other disease states and immunological phenotypes. In vitro tests confirmed that three of the cytomegalovirus-associated TCR beta chains recognize cytomegalovirus antigens. A total of some 180 TCR beta chains were listed by the study as associated with cytomegalovirus. The presence/absence analyses assumed that sequencing depth was roughly uniform across donors, and that assumption may not be true. Because counts were too low, about 17 rarely observed V segments, including chromosome 9 orphons, were excluded from the earlier analysis of some 540 of the donors. An association between a missense DCLRE1C variant and V-gene and J-gene trimming of TCR beta chains was found in a later genetic analysis and replicated in an independent cohort. Cytomegalovirus status was reported to be diagnosed by the classifier with high specificity and sensitivity in both the original and validation cohorts. Several of the top co-occurrence clusters appeared to be linked to parvovirus B19, influenza, CMV and Epstein-Barr virus, according to a later analysis. This cohort had only TCR beta chains sequenced, and the lack of alpha or paired-chain data limited which features could be detected. An earlier analysis of approximately 530 of the donors showed that most TCR beta V segments appeared in productive rearrangements either about 87% or about 30% of the time, which broadly matched IMGT annotations. According to a later genetic analysis, donors in an Asian-associated ancestry cluster had fewer N-insertions in productive TCRs than the approximately 670-donor mean. When HLA alleles, especially DR and DQ, strongly co-occurred, attributing TCR associations to individual alleles was difficult. Because some donors lacked HLA typing at each locus, the association tests relied only on the typed subset. A cluster of highly shared sequence variants was judged likely to represent a technical artifact of the sequencing pipeline. According to a later analysis, most CMV-associated TCR beta chains appeared to be HLA-restricted, and the HLA associations seemed to be driven largely by CMV exposure. Because the 87-base-pair reads could not distinguish some IMGT-functional V segments, including TRBV6-2 and TRBV6-3, those segments were excluded. In a later analysis, HLA-associated TCR beta chains were found to be more clonally expanded and to have lower generation probabilities than equally common non-associated chains. At a false discovery rate of 0.05, a later analysis linked 16,000 or so TCR beta sequences to specific HLA alleles. Correlated functional status among segregating V segments might reflect linkage disequilibrium, but an unknown experimental factor could not be ruled out. Immune exposure information for the cohort was limited to CMV serostatus. A further reported finding was that TCR beta sequences accurately predicted the HLA-A and HLA-B alleles for most subjects in the first cohort. According to a later analysis, TCR association rates differed among HLA loci, with DRB1 alleles showing the most associated TCRs and HLA-C alleles showing the fewest. Across donors, most TCR sequences were observed very rarely, whereas some public TCRs were present in many individuals.

As encoded in the germline V gene (reference sequence), CDR1 is GTSNPN while CDR2 is SVGIG. The CDR3 runs 15 residues from the cysteine to the phenylalanine. CDR3 DNA only is kept here, 45 bases in frame from base 1. V ends up 2 bases short and J 3 bases short, with an unmatched junction base count of 7. Library preparation employed the immunoSEQ multiplex PCR assay. For the multiplex PCR, a mixture combining 60 forward primers for TCR Vbeta segments and 13 reverse primers for TCR Jbeta segments was used. The CDR3 region of rearranged TCR beta genes was amplified from genomic DNA with a multiplex PCR assay. The Illumina HiSeq System was used to sequence the amplified TCR beta libraries as 87-base-pair reads. For the original study's pipeline: A later analysis tallied roughly 76 million unique TCR beta chains across the 650 to 750 repertoires, and about 10 million of those chains were shared by two or more donors. To remove PCR and sequencing errors, raw reads were error-corrected and collapsed into unique sequences using a nearest-neighbor algorithm that merged closely related sequences. CDR3 sequences were aligned to IMGT reference sequences to assign V, D and J gene segments. Each retained sequence needed at least a six-nucleotide match to both a V gene segment and a J gene segment. A rearrangement counted as productive if the CDR3 had no stop codons and remained in frame with V and J, and every other rearrangement counted as non-productive. CDR3 was defined by IMGT convention, running from the second conserved V-encoded cysteine to the conserved J-encoded phenylalanine. The earlier analysis of about 610 of the donors excluded any sequence lacking an unambiguous match to a single V gene segment. In an earlier analysis of a few hundred of the donors, V segments were called functional above 56.7% productive rearrangements and were called segregating when the between-donor standard deviation exceeded 5%. A statistical classification framework was developed to diagnose cytomegalovirus status using the catalog of TCR beta chain sequences. In a later analysis, TCR nucleotide sequences were compared against IMGT/GENE-DB human TR gene sequences so that V and J genes could be assigned. The TCRdist pipeline was used in a later analysis to assign CDR3 sequences and most-parsimonious VDJ recombination scenarios. In a later analysis, every TCR beta chain was defined by the combination of its CDR3 amino acid sequence and its V-gene family, and reads without a unique V-gene family were dropped. A later analysis removed 450 to 600 highly shared, low-generation-probability nucleotide sequences to deal with suspected cross-contamination and a sequencing artifact. In a later analysis, a clonal expansion index for each public chain was calculated from normalized within-repertoire ranks of inferred template counts. Generation probabilities in a later analysis came from a VDJ recombination model fitted to out-of-frame rearrangements, and those results were checked against IGoR. Hypergeometric tests were used in a later analysis to score TCR-TCR, TCR-HLA and TCR-CMV co-occurrence, with a repertoire-size bias correction applied to the TCR pairs. To estimate false discovery rates, a later analysis permuted the HLA or CMV assignments 20 times. In a later analysis, co-occurring TCRs were grouped using DBSCAN, and TCRdist sequence similarity was added for clustering within HLA-allele-positive subsets. Repertoires with fewer than 30,000 or more than 120,000 public chains, plus five repertoires with anomalous nucleotide sharing, were excluded from co-occurrence clustering. What TCRdb holds here is the immuneACCESS table cut down to in-frame rearrangements. Part of the clones is not present; checked against another copy, under half of the missing clones reflect an unresolved V gene, and the others are unexplained. V and J calls and clone size are those listed in that table; D and trimming were worked out from the DNA. For this sample there are roughly 130,000 clones; 75% to 85% appear just once. The top ten hold 2.5% of the sample.

The cohort was made up of several hundred healthy bone marrow donors. Cohort members were all nominally healthy when sampled, although unrecorded immune exposures were likely present. The donor tested CMV seronegative, placing the donor among the 350 or so seronegative members of the cohort. A peripheral blood sample was provided by each donor, and peripheral blood mononuclear cells were used for TCR beta sequencing. Genomic DNA extraction from the blood cell samples was performed with the Qiagen DNeasy Blood Extraction Kit. This clonotype was obtained from a man aged 25 to 40 in good health and CMV-seronegative. Sequenced input: PBMCs. The chain is encoded by TRBV30 joined to TRBJ1-1; 9 bases in the junction line up with TRBD1. The DNA is as follows: TGTGCCTGGAGTTACAGGGGGCTCCTATACACTGAAGCTTTCTTT. This codes for CAWSYRGLLYTEAFF.